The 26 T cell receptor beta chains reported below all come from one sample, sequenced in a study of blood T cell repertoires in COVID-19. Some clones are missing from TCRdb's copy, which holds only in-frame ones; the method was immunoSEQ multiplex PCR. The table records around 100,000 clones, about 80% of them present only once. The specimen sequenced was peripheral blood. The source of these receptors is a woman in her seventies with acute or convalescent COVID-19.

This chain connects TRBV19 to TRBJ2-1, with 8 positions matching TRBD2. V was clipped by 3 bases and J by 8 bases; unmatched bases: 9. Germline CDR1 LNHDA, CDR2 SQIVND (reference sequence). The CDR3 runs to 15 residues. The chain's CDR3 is CASSIRRGGIDEQFF. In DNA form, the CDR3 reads TGTGCCAGTAGTATCCGACGGGGGGGCATCGATGAGCAGTTCTTC.

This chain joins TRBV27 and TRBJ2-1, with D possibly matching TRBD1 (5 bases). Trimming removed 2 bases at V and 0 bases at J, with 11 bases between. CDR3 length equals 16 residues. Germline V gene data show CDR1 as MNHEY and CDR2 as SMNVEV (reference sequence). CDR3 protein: CASSLQGLSSYNEQFF. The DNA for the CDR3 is TGTGCCAGCAGTTTACAGGGTCTGAGCTCCTACAATGAGCAGTTCTTC.

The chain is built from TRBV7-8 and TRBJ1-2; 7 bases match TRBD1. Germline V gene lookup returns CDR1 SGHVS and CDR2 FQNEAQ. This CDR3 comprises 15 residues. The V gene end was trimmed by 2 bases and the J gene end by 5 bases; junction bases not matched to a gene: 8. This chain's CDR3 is CASSLNPAGGYGYTF. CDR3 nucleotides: TGTGCCAGCAGCTTAAACCCGGCAGGGGGTTATGGCTACACCTTC.

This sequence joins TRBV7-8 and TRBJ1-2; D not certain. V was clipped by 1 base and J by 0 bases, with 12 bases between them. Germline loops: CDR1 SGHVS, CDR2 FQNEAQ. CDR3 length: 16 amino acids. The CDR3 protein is CASSLGSAAANYGYTF. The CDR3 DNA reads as TGTGCCAGCAGCTTAGGTTCCGCGGCCGCTAACTATGGCTACACCTTC.

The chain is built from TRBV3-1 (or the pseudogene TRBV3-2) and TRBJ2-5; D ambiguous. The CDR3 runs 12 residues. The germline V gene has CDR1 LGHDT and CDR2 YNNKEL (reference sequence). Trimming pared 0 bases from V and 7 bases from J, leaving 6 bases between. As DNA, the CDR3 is TGTGCCAGCAGCCAAGATCCGGGGACCCAGTACTTC. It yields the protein CASSQDPGTQYF.

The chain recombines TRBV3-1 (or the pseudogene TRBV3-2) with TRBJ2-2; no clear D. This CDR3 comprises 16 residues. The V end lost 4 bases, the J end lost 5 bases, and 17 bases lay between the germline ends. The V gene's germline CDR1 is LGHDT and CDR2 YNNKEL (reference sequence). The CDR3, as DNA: TGTGCCAGCAGCCTTTCCGGGTACACTCGGACCGGGGAGCTGTTTTTT. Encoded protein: CASSLSGYTRTGELFF.

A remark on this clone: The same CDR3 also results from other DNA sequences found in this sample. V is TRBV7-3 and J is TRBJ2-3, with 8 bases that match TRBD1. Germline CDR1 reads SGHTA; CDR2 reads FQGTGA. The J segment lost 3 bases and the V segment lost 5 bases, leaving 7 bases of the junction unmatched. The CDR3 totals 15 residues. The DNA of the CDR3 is TGTGCCAGCAGCCCCGACAGGGGAAAAACAGATACGCAGTATTTT. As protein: CASSPDRGKTDTQYF.

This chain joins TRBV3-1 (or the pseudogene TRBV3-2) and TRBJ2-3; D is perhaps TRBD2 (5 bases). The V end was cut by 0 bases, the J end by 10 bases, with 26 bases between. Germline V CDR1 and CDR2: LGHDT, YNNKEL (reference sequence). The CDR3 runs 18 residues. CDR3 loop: CASSQERDEIAVSLAQYF. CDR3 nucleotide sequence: TGTGCCAGCAGCCAAGAGAGGGATGAAATTGCCGTGAGTCTGGCGCAGTATTTT.

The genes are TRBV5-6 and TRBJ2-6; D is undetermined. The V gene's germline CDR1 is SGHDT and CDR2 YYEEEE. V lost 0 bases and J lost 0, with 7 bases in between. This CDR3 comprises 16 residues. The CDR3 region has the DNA TGTGCCAGCAGCTTGGTCGGGTTCTCTGGGGCCAACGTCCTGACTTTC. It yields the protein CASSLVGFSGANVLTF.

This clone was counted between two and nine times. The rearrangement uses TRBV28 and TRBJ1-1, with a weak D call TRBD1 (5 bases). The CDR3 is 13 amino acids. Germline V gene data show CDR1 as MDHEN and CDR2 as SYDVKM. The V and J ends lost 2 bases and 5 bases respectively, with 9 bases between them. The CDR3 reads CASSLGGWTEAFF. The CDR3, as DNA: TGTGCCAGCAGTTTAGGGGGGTGGACTGAAGCTTTCTTT.

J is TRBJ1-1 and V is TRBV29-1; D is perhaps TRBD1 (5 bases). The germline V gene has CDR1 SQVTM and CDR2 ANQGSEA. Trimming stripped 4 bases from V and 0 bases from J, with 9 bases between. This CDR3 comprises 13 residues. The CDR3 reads CSVAGAMNTEAFF. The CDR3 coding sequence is TGCAGCGTTGCTGGGGCCATGAACACTGAAGCTTTCTTT.

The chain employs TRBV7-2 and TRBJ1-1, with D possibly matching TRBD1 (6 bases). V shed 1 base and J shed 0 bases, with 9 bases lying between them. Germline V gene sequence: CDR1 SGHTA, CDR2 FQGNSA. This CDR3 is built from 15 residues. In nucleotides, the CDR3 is TGTGCCAGCAGCTTAGAAAGGACAGTGAACACTGAAGCTTTCTTT. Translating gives CASSLERTVNTEAFF.

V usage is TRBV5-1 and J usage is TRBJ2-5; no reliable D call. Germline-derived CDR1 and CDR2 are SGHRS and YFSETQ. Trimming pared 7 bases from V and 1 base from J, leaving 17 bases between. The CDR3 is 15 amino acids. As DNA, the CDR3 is TGCGCCAGCTCTAAGTCGCCGTCGTTCCAAGAGACCCAGTACTTC. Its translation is CASSKSPSFQETQYF.

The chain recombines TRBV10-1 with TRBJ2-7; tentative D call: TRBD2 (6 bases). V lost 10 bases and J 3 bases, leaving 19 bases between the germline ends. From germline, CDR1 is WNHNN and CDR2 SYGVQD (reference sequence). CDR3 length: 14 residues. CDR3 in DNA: TGCGCCACCCCCGGGACTCCTTTGTACTACGAGCAGTACTTC. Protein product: CATPGTPLYYEQYF.

CDR3 bases: TGTGCCAGCAGCCTGGACAGGGTTAATGAAAAACTGTTTTTT. It codes for CASSLDRVNEKLFF. The chain carries TRBV11-2 and TRBJ1-4; 8 nucleotides align to TRBD1. The V segment lost 5 bases and the J segment 4 bases; nucleotides outside the gene matches: 3. CDR3 size: 14 residues. Germline CDR1 SGHAT, CDR2 FQNNGV. Supplemented by reference TRBV11-2 and TRBJ1-4, the full variable domain reads EAGVAQSPRYKIIEKRQSVAFWCNPISGHATLYWYQQILGQGPKLLIQFQNNGVVDDSQLPKDRFSAERLKGVDSTLKIQPAKLEDSAVYLCASSLDRVNEKLFFGSGTQLSVL.

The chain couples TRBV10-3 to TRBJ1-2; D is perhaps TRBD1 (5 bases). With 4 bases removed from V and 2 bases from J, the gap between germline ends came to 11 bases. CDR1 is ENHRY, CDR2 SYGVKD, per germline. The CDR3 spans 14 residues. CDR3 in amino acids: CAISAGLQNYGYTF. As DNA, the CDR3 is TGTGCCATCAGTGCGGGACTTCAGAACTATGGCTACACCTTC.

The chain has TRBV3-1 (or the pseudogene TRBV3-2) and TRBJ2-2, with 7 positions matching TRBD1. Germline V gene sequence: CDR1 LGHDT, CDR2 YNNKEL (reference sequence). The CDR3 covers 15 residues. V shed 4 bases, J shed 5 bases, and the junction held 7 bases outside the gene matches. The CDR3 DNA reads TGTGCCAGCAGCCGAAATAAGGGGGCAACCGGGGAGCTGTTTTTT. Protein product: CASSRNKGATGELFF.

In DNA, the CDR3 is TGTGCCAGCTCACAGGACAGCAGCTCCTACGAGCAGTACGTC. It is translated as CASSQDSSSYEQYV. The V call is TRBV18, the J call TRBJ2-7; D perhaps matches TRBD1 (6 bases). Germline V gene data show CDR1 as KGHSH and CDR2 as LQKENI. V was pared by 4 bases and J by 0 bases, with 10 bases between. The CDR3 has 14 residues.

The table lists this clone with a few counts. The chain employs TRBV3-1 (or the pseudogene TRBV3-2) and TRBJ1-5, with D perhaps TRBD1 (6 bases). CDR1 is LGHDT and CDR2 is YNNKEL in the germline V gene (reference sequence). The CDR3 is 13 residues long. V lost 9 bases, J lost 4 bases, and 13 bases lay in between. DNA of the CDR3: TGTGCCAGACCAACAGGGTCTAATCAGCCCCAGCATTTT. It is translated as CARPTGSNQPQHF.

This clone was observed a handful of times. CDR3 DNA sequence: TGCAGCGTCCGGTGGGGGAGGGACACTGAAGCTTTCTTT. Translating it yields CSVRWGRDTEAFF. This sequence joins TRBV29-1 and TRBJ1-1; TRBD1 is a possible D gene (5 bases). The V gene's germline CDR1 is SQVTM and CDR2 ANQGSEA. This CDR3 has 13 residues. The V end lost 6 bases, the J end lost 3 bases, and 14 bases lay between the germline ends.

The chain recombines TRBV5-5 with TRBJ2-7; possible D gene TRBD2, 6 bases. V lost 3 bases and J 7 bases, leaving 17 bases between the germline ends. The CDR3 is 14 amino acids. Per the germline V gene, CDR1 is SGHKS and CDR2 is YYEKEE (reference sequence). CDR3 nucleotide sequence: TGTGCCAGCAGCTGGGAGGCGCAGAGCGGGGAGCAGTACGTC. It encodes CASSWEAQSGEQYV.

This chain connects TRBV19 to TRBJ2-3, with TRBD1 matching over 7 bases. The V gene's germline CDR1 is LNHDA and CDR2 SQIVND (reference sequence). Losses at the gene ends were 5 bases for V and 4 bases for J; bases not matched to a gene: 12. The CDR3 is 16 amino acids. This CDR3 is CASSPYRGPTSDTQYF. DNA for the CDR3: TGTGCCAGTAGTCCTTACAGGGGACCCACCTCAGATACGCAGTATTTT.

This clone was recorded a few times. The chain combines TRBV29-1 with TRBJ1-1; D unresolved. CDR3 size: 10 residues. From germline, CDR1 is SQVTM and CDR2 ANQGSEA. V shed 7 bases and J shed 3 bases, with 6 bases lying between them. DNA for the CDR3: TGCAGCGCCGGTTACACTGAAGCTTTCTTT. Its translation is CSAGYTEAFF.

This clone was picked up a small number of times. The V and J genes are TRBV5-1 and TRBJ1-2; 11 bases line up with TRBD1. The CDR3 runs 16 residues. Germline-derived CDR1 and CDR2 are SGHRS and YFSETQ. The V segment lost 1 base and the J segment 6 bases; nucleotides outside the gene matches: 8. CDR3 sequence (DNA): TGCGCCAGCAGCTTGTTGGCGGGACAGGGGGAAGATGGCTACACCTTC. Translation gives CASSLLAGQGEDGYTF.

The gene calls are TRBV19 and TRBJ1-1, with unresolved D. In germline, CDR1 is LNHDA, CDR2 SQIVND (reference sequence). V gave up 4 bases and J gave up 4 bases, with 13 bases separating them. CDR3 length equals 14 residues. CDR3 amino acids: CASSKGRVGTEAFF. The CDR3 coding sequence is TGTGCCAGTAGTAAAGGCCGGGTGGGCACTGAAGCTTTCTTT. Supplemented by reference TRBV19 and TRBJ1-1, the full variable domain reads DGGITQSPKYLFRKEGQNVTLSCEQNLNHDAMYWYRQDPGQGLRLIYYSQIVNDFQKGDIAEGYSVSREKKESFPLTVTSAQKNPTAFYLCASSKGRVGTEAFFGQGTRLTVV.

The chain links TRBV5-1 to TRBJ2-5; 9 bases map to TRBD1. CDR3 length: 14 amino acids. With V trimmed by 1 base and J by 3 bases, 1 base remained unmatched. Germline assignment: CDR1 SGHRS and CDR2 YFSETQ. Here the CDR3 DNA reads TGCGCCAGCAGCTTGAGGACAGGGGAAGAGACCCAGTACTTC. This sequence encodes CASSLRTGEETQYF.